Listed below are T cell receptor beta chains from one sample, sequenced in a study of cytomegalovirus exposure and HLA in healthy donors. Some clones are missing from TCRdb's copy, which holds only in-frame ones; the method was immunoSEQ multiplex PCR. This table has about 160,000 clones, around nine tenths appearing once. The sample consisted of PBMCs. These receptors all stem from a woman aged 18-29 years in good health and CMV-seronegative. The CDR3 runs from the conserved cysteine through the conserved F or W. The D gene is left open where the match is weak. Size is omitted from some rows. Given values are once, few, many or a class for expanded clones.

TGTGCCAGCAGCCCGGGGACTTTTTACCGCTCCTACAATGAGCAGTTCTTC	CASSPGTFYRSYNEQFF	TRBV28	NA	once	TRBJ2-1
TGCGCCAGCAGCTTGGGAGGGACAGGGGCACCCTACGAGCAGTACTTC	CASSLGGTGAPYEQYF	TRBV5-1	TRBD1	NA	TRBJ2-7
TGCAGCGTTTCGGGGAACTGGATTACAGATACGCAGTATTTT	CSVSGNWITDTQYF	TRBV29-1	NA	NA	TRBJ2-3
TGTGCCTGGGCGATTCGGGATGAAAAACTGTTTTTT	CAWAIRDEKLFF	TRBV30	NA	NA	TRBJ1-4
TGTGCCAGCAGCTTGAGGGAGACTGAAGCTTTCTTT	CASSLRETEAFF	TRBV7-2	NA	NA	TRBJ1-1
TGTGCCAGCAGCGGGACTAGCGGGAGGAAAGCTAACGAGCAGTACTTC	CASSGTSGRKANEQYF	TRBV2	TRBD2	NA	TRBJ2-7
TGTGCCAGCAGGGGTGCCTTAGCGGGGGGGCCCTACAATGAGCAGTTCTTC	CASRGALAGGPYNEQFF	TRBV27	TRBD2	NA	TRBJ2-1
TGTGCCAGCAGCTTGGGTTCGGAAGCTTTCTTT	CASSLGSEAFF	TRBV5-4	NA	few	TRBJ1-1
TGCGCCAGCAGCTCTGGGGCGGTGGAGCAGTACTTC	CASSSGAVEQYF	TRBV5-1	NA	NA	TRBJ2-7
TGTGCCAGCAGCTCAACTTCCCGGACAAGTGGGGCTTTCTTT	CASSSTSRTSGAFF	TRBV7-6	NA	NA	TRBJ1-1
TGTGCCAGCAGCACCGTACTAGCGGGGAGTTGGAATGAGCAGTTCTTC	CASSTVLAGSWNEQFF	TRBV6-6	TRBD2	NA	TRBJ2-1